This T cell receptor beta chain was obtained from a study of blood T cell repertoires in COVID-19. This CDR3 contains 12 residues. V lost 7 bases and J 4 bases, leaving 8 bases between the germline ends. Germline values: CDR1 SGHAT, CDR2 FQNNGV. Enrolled during active infection, Seattle patients were then followed longitudinally. Per the authors' pipeline: Estimated nucleated cell counts came from reference gene primer amplification. Profiled with immunoSEQ multiplex PCR; TCRdb holds only in-frame clones, not every one. V and J calls and clone size are given by that table; D and trimming were obtained from the DNA. The sample carries under 55,000 clones, about 89% recorded once.

The chain has TRBV11-2 and TRBJ1-3, with D unresolved. The sequenced sample was peripheral blood. The TCR was taken from an elderly woman with COVID-19, enrolled during active disease. The CDR3 protein is CASNLGGNTIYF. Here the CDR3 DNA reads TGTGCCAGCAATCTCGGGGGAAACACCATATATTTT.